Shown below are 25 T cell receptor beta chains from a single sample sequenced in a study of shared clonotypes between healthy human individuals (dated by TCRdb to the early 2020s). Library method: the immunoSEQ multiplex PCR assay. In its TCRdb copy, this immuneACCESS table keeps in-frame sequences only and misses some clones. Where compared with another copy, unresolved V genes explain less than half of these, and the others have no known cause. The sample table lists around 240,000 clones, about 69% of them with a count of one. The biggest ten clones account for 11% of the sample. Sequencing was performed on memory CD4+ T cells sorted from blood. The cell subset or site label corresponds to: CD45RA-negative fraction. Source of these receptors: a man aged 30 to 45 in good health.

The V and J genes are TRBV15 and TRBJ1-3; the D gene is possibly TRBD1 (6 bases). CDR1 is LNHNV and CDR2 is YYDKDF in the germline V gene (reference sequence). The CDR3 runs 14 residues. Trimming stripped 9 bases from V and 0 bases from J, with 12 bases between. CDR3 region: CATSDRTSGNTIYF. For the CDR3, the DNA is TGTGCCACTTCCGACAGGACCTCTGGAAACACCATATATTTT. The whole variable domain, filled in from reference TRBV15 and TRBJ1-3, reads DAMVIQNPRYQVTQFGKPVTLSCSQTLNHNVMYWYQQKSSQAPKLLFHYYDKDFNNEADTPDNFQSRRPNTSFCFLDIRSPGLGDTAMYLCATSDRTSGNTIYFGEGSWLTVV.

V gene TRBV28 combines with J gene TRBJ1-1, with 7 bases matching TRBD1. The junction had 11 bases not matched to a gene; V was cut back by 8 bases and J by 8 bases. Germline V gene sequence: CDR1 MDHEN, CDR2 SYDVKM. This CDR3 has 13 amino acids. CDR3 residues: CASAAIDREEAFF. CDR3 nucleotides: TGTGCCAGCGCCGCGATTGACAGGGAGGAAGCTTTCTTT.

This chain uses TRBV11-3 with TRBJ2-1; D is tentatively TRBD1 or TRBD2 (6 bases each). The CDR3 has 17 residues. Germline V gene lookup returns CDR1 SGHNT and CDR2 YENEEA. Trimming removed 5 bases at V and 0 bases at J, with 17 bases between. CDR3 residues: CASSKGGSASSYNEQFF. The CDR3 DNA sequence: TGTGCCAGCAGCAAGGGGGGTAGCGCCAGCTCCTACAATGAGCAGTTCTTC.

The rearrangement links TRBV27 to TRBJ2-3; TRBD2 matches 12 bases. Germline CDR1 reads MNHEY; CDR2 reads SMNVEV (reference sequence). This CDR3 contains 14 residues. After removal of 10 bases from V and 4 bases from J, the junction contained 6 bases not matched to a gene. The CDR3 coding sequence is TGTGCCAACCGACTAGCGGGAGATCCAGATACGCAGTATTTT. Translated: CANRLAGDPDTQYF.

This chain connects TRBV11-2 to TRBJ2-7; D may be TRBD1 or TRBD2 (6 bases each). Germline CDR1 SGHAT, CDR2 FQNNGV. The CDR3 is made up of 15 amino acids. With 3 bases removed from V and 3 bases from J, the gap between germline ends came to 15 bases. The CDR3 DNA sequence: TGTGCCAGCAGCTTGGAGGGGGGTGTGAGCTACGAGCAGTACTTC. Protein sequence: CASSLEGGVSYEQYF.

This clone was observed once. The chain couples TRBV7-8 to TRBJ2-1; TRBD2 matches 12 bases. The CDR3 is 12 amino acids. J lost 12 bases, V lost 6 bases, and 3 bases had no gene match. CDR1 SGHVS and CDR2 FQNEAQ come from the germline V gene. This CDR3 is CASSLAGGRQFF. The CDR3 DNA reads as TGTGCCAGCAGTCTAGCGGGAGGGCGGCAGTTCTTC.

This sequence joins TRBV30 and TRBJ2-1, with D perhaps matching TRBD2 (5 bases). Germline V gives CDR1 GTSNPN, CDR2 SVGIG (reference sequence). This CDR3 comprises 14 residues. Trimming removed 4 bases from V and 8 bases from J, with 18 bases in between. CDR3: CAWKMADGADEQFF. As DNA, the CDR3 is TGTGCCTGGAAAATGGCCGACGGAGCGGATGAGCAGTTCTTC.

This clone was observed a handful of times. This chain connects TRBV5-4 to TRBJ2-1, with 7 bases aligning to TRBD2. Germline V gene lookup returns CDR1 SGHNT and CDR2 YYREEE (reference sequence). With V trimmed by 0 bases and J by 0 bases, 3 bases remained unmatched. The CDR3 spans 16 residues. The CDR3 loop is CASSLGGGSSYNEQFF. The DNA of the CDR3 is TGTGCCAGCAGCTTGGGAGGCGGGAGCTCCTACAATGAGCAGTTCTTC.

This chain uses TRBV19 with TRBJ1-3; D possibly corresponds to TRBD1 (5 bases). The CDR3 is 16 amino acids. CDR1 and CDR2 (germline): LNHDA, SQIVND (reference sequence). Trimming took off 7 bases at V and 0 bases at J, with 16 bases between the two ends. CDR3 sequence reads: CASTTGRDGSGNTIYF. CDR3 coding DNA: TGTGCCAGTACCACCGGCCGGGACGGCTCTGGAAACACCATATATTTT.

This clone was recorded a few times. The rearrangement uses TRBV29-1 and TRBJ2-7; no reliable D call. This CDR3 spans 12 amino acids. Germline-derived CDR1 and CDR2 are SQVTM and ANQGSEA. V dropped 4 bases and J dropped 2 bases, with 9 bases sitting between them. This CDR3 is CSVGPGTYEQYF. In DNA, the CDR3 is TGCAGCGTTGGGCCAGGCACCTACGAGCAGTACTTC.

This clone was observed once. The chain carries TRBV7-9 and TRBJ1-4; D remains ambiguous. Germline CDR1 is SEHNR and CDR2 is FQNEAQ (reference sequence). V was pared by 1 base and J by 8 bases, with 11 bases between. The CDR3 sequence is 14 residues long. This chain's CDR3 is CASSLGTQGEKLFF. The CDR3 nucleotides are TGTGCCAGCAGCTTAGGTACCCAAGGCGAAAAACTGTTTTTT.

CDR3 bases: TGTGCCAGCTCCCTCACAGGGAAGGGCTCCTACAATGAGCAGTTCTTC. Translating gives CASSLTGKGSYNEQFF. V gene TRBV18 combines with J gene TRBJ2-1, with D perhaps matching TRBD1 (6 bases). The CDR3 has 16 residues. Between the trimmed V and J ends, which lost 6 bases and 0 bases, there was a span of 15 bases. Germline CDR1 and CDR2: KGHSH and LQKENI.

The V and J genes are TRBV6-1 and TRBJ1-2; no reliable D call. CDR1 and CDR2 from the germline V gene are MNHNS and SASEGT. V was pared by 8 bases and J by 4 bases, with 11 bases between. The CDR3 extends over 12 amino acids. The CDR3 nucleotides read TGTGCCAGCGGCCTCATTATCTATGGCTACACCTTC. Protein product: CASGLIIYGYTF.

The chain uses TRBV6-1 and TRBJ2-4; D not resolved. The CDR3 spans 12 residues. Looked up from germline, CDR1 is MNHNS and CDR2 is SASEGT. V was trimmed by 4 bases and J by 13 bases, leaving 14 bases between them. CDR3 coding DNA: TGTGCCAGCAGTGCTTTTGGCAGCTCCCAGTACTTC. Residues: CASSAFGSSQYF.

V is TRBV5-1 and J is TRBJ2-7; D is unclear. The germline V gene has CDR1 SGHRS and CDR2 YFSETQ. The CDR3 spans 14 residues. V was trimmed by 0 bases and J by 4 bases, leaving 11 bases between them. CDR3 in DNA: TGCGCCAGCAGCTTGGCCCTTAATTCGTACGAGCAGTACTTC. Its translation: CASSLALNSYEQYF.

The V gene is TRBV28, the J gene TRBJ1-1, with D possibly TRBD1 on 5 matching bases. The CDR3 loop spans 20 amino acids. V was trimmed by 1 base and J by 5 bases, leaving 29 bases between them. CDR1 and CDR2 (germline): MDHEN, SYDVKM. The CDR3 is CASSLLRVGTEGTLKTEAFF. CDR3 in DNA: TGTGCCAGCAGTTTATTAAGGGTAGGGACGGAGGGTACCCTAAAAACTGAAGCTTTCTTT.

CDR3 sequence reads: CASSLGGPGREQYF. The CDR3 DNA sequence: TGCGCCAGCAGCTTGGGGGGCCCCGGGAGGGAGCAGTACTTC. The chain joins TRBV5-1 to TRBJ2-7; 7 bases line up with TRBD2. Germline V gene sequence: CDR1 SGHRS, CDR2 YFSETQ. V trimming: 0 bases; J trimming: 7 bases; junction bases outside the gene matches: 7. The CDR3 is 14 amino acids.

This chain links TRBV7-6 with TRBJ2-5; 7 bases agree with TRBD1. The trim removed 5 bases at V and 1 base at J, leaving 7 bases unmatched. The CDR3 runs to 15 residues. Germline CDR1 and CDR2: SGHVS and FNYEAQ. The CDR3 coding sequence is TGTGCCAGCAGCCGGATGACAGGGTTCCAAGAGACCCAGTACTTC. Protein: CASSRMTGFQETQYF.

This clone was observed a few times. Other DNA sequences within the sample encode an identical CDR3. V is TRBV6-1 and J is TRBJ2-5; D is uncertain. The V end lost 1 base, the J end lost 5 bases, and 5 bases lay between the germline ends. Germline assignment: CDR1 MNHNS and CDR2 SASEGT. This CDR3 spans 12 amino acids. Here the CDR3 reads CASSEVVETQYF. CDR3 nucleotide sequence: TGTGCCAGCAGTGAAGTGGTGGAGACCCAGTACTTC.

Notes on this clone: Other DNA sequences in the same sample also yield this CDR3. The chain has TRBV9 and TRBJ2-3, with D perhaps matching TRBD1 (5 bases). The CDR3 has 15 amino acids. Trimming removed 0 bases from V and 2 bases from J, with 10 bases in between. Germline values: CDR1 SGDLS, CDR2 YYNGEE. CDR3 protein: CASSVVGAYTDTQYF. The DNA of the CDR3 is TGTGCCAGCAGCGTAGTAGGGGCTTACACAGATACGCAGTATTTT.

This chain links TRBV27 with TRBJ1-3, with D hard to call. Germline-derived CDR1 and CDR2 are MNHEY and SMNVEV (reference sequence). The CDR3 contains 15 residues. V lost 0 bases to trimming and J lost 0 bases, with 6 bases between them. CDR3 sequence: CASSLSGFSGNTIYF. The DNA of the CDR3 is TGTGCCAGCAGTTTATCGGGGTTCTCTGGAAACACCATATATTTT.

V is TRBV29-1 and J is TRBJ2-4; D perhaps matches TRBD2 (7 bases). V was pared by 5 bases and J by 8 bases, with 16 bases between. In germline, CDR1 is SQVTM, CDR2 ANQGSEA. The CDR3 totals 13 residues. CDR3 DNA: TGCAGCGTTAGGGGGGGGCGCGGGGACATTCAGTACTTC. Translation: CSVRGGRGDIQYF.

The chain recombines TRBV5-1 with TRBJ2-5; 10 bases fit TRBD2. Germline CDR1 SGHRS, CDR2 YFSETQ. The trim removed 6 bases at V and 0 bases at J, leaving 8 bases unmatched. The CDR3 length is 16 residues. CDR3 residues: CASTPVAGGNQETQYF. The CDR3, as DNA: TGCGCCAGCACTCCCGTAGCGGGAGGCAACCAAGAGACCCAGTACTTC.

The rearrangement uses TRBV28 and TRBJ1-2; D gene uncertain. Germline lookup yields CDR1 MDHEN and CDR2 SYDVKM. This CDR3 region has 14 residues. The germline V and J ends were trimmed by 8 bases and 2 bases, with 15 bases remaining between them. As DNA, the CDR3 is TGTGCCAGCCTCCACCCGCATAGCAACTATGGCTACACCTTC. This sequence encodes CASLHPHSNYGYTF.

J is TRBJ2-7 and V is TRBV29-1; 7 bases fit TRBD1. Looked up from germline, CDR1 is SQVTM and CDR2 is ANQGSEA. V was clipped by 7 bases and J by 4 bases; unmatched bases: 7. This CDR3 has 12 residues. The DNA of the CDR3 is TGCAGCGCCCGGGCAGGGGGTTACGAGCAGTACTTC. Amino acids: CSARAGGYEQYF.